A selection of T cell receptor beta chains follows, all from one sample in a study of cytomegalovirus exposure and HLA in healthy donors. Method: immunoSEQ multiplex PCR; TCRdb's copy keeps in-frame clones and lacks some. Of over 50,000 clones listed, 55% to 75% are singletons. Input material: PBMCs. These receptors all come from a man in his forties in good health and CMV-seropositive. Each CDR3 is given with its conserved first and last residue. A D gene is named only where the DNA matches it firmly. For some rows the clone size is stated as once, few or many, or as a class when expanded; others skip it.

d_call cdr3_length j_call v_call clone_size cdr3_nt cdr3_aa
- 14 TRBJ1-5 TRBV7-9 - TGTGCCAGCAGCTTTTCTACCAGCAATCAGCCCCAGCATTTT CASSFSTSNQPQHF
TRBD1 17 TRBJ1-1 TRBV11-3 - TGTGCCAGCAGCTTAAGGGGACAGGGGACAATGAACACTGAAGCTTTCTTT CASSLRGQGTMNTEAFF
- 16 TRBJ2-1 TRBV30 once TGTGCCTGGAGTCGACAGCTCCTGAGCTCCTACAATGAGCAGTTCTTC CAWSRQLLSSYNEQFF
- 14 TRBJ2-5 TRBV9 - TGTGCCAGCAGCGTAGTAGGAGGGCAAGAGACCCAGTACTTC CASSVVGGQETQYF
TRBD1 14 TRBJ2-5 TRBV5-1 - TGCGCCAGCAGCTTCCGGACAGGGGCAGAGACCCAGTACTTC CASSFRTGAETQYF
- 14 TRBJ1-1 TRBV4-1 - TGCGCCAGCATCCCACCCGAGGGAGACACTGAAGCTTTCTTT CASIPPEGDTEAFF
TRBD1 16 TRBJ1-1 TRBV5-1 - TGCGCCAGCAGCAAAGGACAGGGGGCTAAGTACACTGAAGCTTTCTTT CASSKGQGAKYTEAFF
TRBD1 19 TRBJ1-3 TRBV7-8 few TGTGCCAGCAGCTTTTCCGGACAGGGGCCTATAAGCTCTGGAAACACCATATATTTT CASSFSGQGPISSGNTIYF
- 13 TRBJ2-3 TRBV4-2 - TGTGCCAGCAGCCAAGATCCGGCAGGTACGCAGTATTTT CASSQDPAGTQYF
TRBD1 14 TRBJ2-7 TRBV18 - TGTGCCAGCTCACCCGAACAGGGGGCCTACGAGCAGTACTTC CASSPEQGAYEQYF
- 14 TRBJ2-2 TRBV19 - TGTGCCAGTAGTATGGGCGCGAACACCGGGGAGCTGTTTTTT CASSMGANTGELFF
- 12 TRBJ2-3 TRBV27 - TGTGCCAGCGGCACAGTCACAGATACGCAGTATTTT CASGTVTDTQYF
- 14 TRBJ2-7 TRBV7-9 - TGTGCCAGCAGCTTAGCCGAGATCCCCTACGAGCAGTACTTC CASSLAEIPYEQYF
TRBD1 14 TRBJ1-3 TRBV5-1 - TGCGCCAGCAGCGCCCAGGGGGCTGGAAACACCATATATTTT CASSAQGAGNTIYF
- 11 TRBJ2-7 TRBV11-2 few TGTGCCAGCAGCCCCAGTTACGAGCAGTACTTC CASSPSYEQYF
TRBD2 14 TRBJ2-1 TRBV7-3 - TGTGCCAGCAGGCGGGGGGCCGAGTACAATGAGCAGTTCTTC CASRRGAEYNEQFF
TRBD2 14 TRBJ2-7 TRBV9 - TGTGCCAGCAGCTCGGGGCAGCGGGGCTACGAGCAGTACTTC CASSSGQRGYEQYF
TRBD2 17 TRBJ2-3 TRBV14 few TGTGCCAGCAGCCAAGCAACGACTAGCGGGTGGGAAGATACGCAGTATTTT CASSQATTSGWEDTQYF
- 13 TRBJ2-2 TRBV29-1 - TGCAGCGTTGAATGGAGGGGTACCGGGGAGCTGTTTTTT CSVEWRGTGELFF